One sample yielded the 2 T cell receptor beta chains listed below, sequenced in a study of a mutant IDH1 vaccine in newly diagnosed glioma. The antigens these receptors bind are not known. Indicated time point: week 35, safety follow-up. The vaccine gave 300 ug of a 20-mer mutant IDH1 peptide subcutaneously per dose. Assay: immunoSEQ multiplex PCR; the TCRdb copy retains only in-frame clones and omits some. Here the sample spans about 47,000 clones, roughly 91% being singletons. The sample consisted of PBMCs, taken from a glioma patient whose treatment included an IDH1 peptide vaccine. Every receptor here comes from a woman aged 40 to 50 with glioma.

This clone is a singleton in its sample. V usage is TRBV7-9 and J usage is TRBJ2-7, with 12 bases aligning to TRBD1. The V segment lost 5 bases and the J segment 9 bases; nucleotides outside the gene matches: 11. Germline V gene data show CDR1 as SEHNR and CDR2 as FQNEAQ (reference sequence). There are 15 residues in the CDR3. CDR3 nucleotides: TGTGCCAGCAGCGTCCTCGGGACAGGGGGCGCTGGGCAGTACTTC. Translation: CASSVLGTGGAGQYF. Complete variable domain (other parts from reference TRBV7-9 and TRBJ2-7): DTGVSQNPRHKITKRGQNVTFRCDPISEHNRLYWYRQTLGQGPEFLTYFQNEAQLEKSRLLSDRFSAERPKGSFSTLEIQRTEQGDSAMYLCASSVLGTGGAGQYFGPGTRLTVT.

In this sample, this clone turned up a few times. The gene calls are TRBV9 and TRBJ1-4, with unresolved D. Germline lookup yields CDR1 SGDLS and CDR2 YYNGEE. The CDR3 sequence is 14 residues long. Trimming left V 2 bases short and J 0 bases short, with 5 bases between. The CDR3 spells CASSVGPTNEKLFF. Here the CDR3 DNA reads TGTGCCAGCAGCGTTGGTCCAACTAATGAAAAACTGTTTTTT.